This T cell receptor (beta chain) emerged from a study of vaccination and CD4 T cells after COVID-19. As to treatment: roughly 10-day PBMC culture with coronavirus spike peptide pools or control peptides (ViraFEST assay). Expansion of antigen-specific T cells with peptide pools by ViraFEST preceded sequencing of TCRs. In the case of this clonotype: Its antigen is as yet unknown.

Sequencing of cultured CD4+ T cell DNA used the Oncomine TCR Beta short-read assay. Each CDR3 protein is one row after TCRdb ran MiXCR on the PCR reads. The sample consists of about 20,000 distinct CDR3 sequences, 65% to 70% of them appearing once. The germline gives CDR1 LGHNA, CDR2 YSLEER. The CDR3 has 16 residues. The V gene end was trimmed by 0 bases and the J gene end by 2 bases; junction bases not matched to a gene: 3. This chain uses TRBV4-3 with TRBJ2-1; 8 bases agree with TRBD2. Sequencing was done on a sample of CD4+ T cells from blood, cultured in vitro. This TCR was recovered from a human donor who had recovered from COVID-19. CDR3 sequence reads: CASSQDLAGPYNEQFF. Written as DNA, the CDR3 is TGCGCCAGCAGCCAAGATCTAGCGGGTCCCTACAATGAGCAGTTCTTC.